A single T cell receptor (beta chain) is shown here with its context. The antigen remains undetermined. The V gene lost 0 bases and the J gene lost 4 bases, with 10 bases spanning the gap. The CDR3 runs 15 residues. CDR1 and CDR2 from the germline V gene are LGHNA and YSLEER. All of the isolated RNA was reverse transcribed, so expressed TCRB transcripts were sequenced. Assay used: immunoSEQ multiplex PCR; TCRdb lists only in-frame clones, some missing. The data show about 410,000 clones, around 14% seen once. Based on CD45RO/CCR7/CD25/CD127/CD95/CD27, CD4+ regulatory, stem cell-like memory, naive and central memory cells were sorted. These data originate in a study of beta chain features in type 1 diabetes. Whole-study findings and limits: Cells with high TCR expression could be over-represented by cDNA sequencing. A potential influence of HLA type upon TCRB rearrangement remained unresolved herein.

The sample consisted of naive CD4+ T cells from blood. This sequence joins TRBV4-3 and TRBJ2-1, with a possible D match to TRBD1 (8 bases). This sequence was found in a man younger than 45 in good health. The CDR3 protein is CASSQEQGGYNEQFF. The DNA of the CDR3 is TGCGCCAGCAGCCAAGAACAGGGGGGGTACAATGAGCAGTTCTTC.